This paragraph reports one T cell receptor beta chain. The data were taken from a study of patients and donors after allogeneic stem cell transplantation. TCRdb fed the RT-PCR reads into MiXCR, producing one record per CDR3 protein. The sample has about 74,000 distinct CDR3 sequences, less than 30% seen once. The clonotype comes from a human donor who was either an allogeneic HSCT recipient or a stem cell or donor lymphocyte infusion donor (not recorded which). It is not recorded whose cells these are; they may come from a transplant donor. Sequencing used blood, either unsorted or a sorted T cell fraction (not recorded which).

The chain's CDR3 is CASSLGAPYEQYF. CDR3 sequence (DNA): TGCGCCAGCAGCTTGGGGGCCCCCTACGAGCAGTACTTC. J is TRBJ2-7 and V is TRBV5-1; no reliable D call. V lost 0 bases to trimming and J lost 2 bases, with 6 bases between them. This CDR3 is 13 amino acids long. The germline V gene has CDR1 SGHRS and CDR2 YFSETQ.